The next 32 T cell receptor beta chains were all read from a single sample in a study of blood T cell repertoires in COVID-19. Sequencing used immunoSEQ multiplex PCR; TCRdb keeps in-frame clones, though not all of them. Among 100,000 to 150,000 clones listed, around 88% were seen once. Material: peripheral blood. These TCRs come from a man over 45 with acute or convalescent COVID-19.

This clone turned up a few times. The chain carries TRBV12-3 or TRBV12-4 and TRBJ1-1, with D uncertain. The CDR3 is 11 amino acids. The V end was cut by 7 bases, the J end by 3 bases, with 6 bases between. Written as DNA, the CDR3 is TGTGCCAGCAAGGAGGACACTGAAGCTTTCTTT. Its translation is CASKEDTEAFF.

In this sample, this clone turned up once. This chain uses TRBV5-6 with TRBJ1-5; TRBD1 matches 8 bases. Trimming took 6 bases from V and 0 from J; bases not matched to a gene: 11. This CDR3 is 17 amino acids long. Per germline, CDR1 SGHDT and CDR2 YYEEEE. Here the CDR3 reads CASTLWQGAYSNQPQHF. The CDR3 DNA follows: TGTGCCAGCACCCTCTGGCAGGGGGCGTATAGCAATCAGCCCCAGCATTTT.

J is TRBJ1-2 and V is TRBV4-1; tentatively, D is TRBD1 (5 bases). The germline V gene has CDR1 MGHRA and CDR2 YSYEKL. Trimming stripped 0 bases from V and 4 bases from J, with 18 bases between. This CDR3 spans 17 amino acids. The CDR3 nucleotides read TGCGCCAGCAGCCAAGATGCCGGAAACCGGGGGTTCTATGGCTACACCTTC. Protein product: CASSQDAGNRGFYGYTF.

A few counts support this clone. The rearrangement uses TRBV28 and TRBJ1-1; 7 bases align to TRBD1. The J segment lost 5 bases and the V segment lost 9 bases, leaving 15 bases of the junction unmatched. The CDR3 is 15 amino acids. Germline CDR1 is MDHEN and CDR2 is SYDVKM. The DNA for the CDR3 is TGTGCCAGTGGTGTGGGCAGGGGGTTTCGGACTGAAGCTTTCTTT. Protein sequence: CASGVGRGFRTEAFF.

CDR3 amino acids: CASSLQWERTHEQFF. CDR3 sequence (DNA): TGTGCCAGCAGTCTCCAATGGGAGAGGACCCATGAGCAGTTCTTC. This chain uses TRBV27 with TRBJ2-1; perhaps TRBD2 as D (5 bases). There are 15 residues in the CDR3. Germline V gives CDR1 MNHEY, CDR2 SMNVEV (reference sequence). The V and J ends lost 5 bases and 8 bases respectively, with 19 bases between them.

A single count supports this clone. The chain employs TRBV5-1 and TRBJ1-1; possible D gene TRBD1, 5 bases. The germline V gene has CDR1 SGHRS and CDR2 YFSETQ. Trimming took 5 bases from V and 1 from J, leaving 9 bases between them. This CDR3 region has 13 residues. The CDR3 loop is CASRKQENTEAFF. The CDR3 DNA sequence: TGCGCCAGCAGGAAACAGGAGAACACTGAAGCTTTCTTT.

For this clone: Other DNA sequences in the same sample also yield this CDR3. CDR3 coding DNA: TGTGCCAGCAGCTCCCAGGGAGGCACTGAAGCTTTCTTT. This sequence encodes CASSSQGGTEAFF. The chain employs TRBV7-2 and TRBJ1-1; D may be TRBD1 (5 bases). V lost 4 bases to trimming and J lost 4 bases, with 10 bases between them. The CDR3 spans 13 residues. Germline V gene sequence: CDR1 SGHTA, CDR2 FQGNSA.

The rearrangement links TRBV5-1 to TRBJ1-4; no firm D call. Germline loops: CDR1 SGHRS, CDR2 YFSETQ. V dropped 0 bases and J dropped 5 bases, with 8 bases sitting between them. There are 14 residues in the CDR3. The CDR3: CASSLGLENEKLFF. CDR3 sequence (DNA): TGCGCCAGCAGCTTGGGTTTGGAGAATGAAAAACTGTTTTTT.

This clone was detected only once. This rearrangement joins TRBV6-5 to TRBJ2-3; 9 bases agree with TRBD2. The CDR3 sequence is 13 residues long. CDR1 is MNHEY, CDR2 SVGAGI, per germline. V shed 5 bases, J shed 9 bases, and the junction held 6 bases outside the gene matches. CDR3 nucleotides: TGTGCCAGCAGTCCGGATAGCGGGGGAACGCAGTATTTT. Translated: CASSPDSGGTQYF.

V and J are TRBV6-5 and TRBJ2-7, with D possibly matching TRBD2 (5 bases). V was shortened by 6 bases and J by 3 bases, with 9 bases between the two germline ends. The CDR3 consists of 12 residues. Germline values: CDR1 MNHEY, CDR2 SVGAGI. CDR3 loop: CASSDGGYEQYF. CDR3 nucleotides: TGTGCCAGCAGCGACGGAGGCTACGAGCAGTACTTC.

The CDR3 here is CASSPRLQGMVVAFF. The CDR3 region has the DNA TGTGCCAGCAGCCCAAGGCTACAGGGGATGGTTGTGGCTTTCTTT. The chain couples TRBV5-8 to TRBJ1-1; 7 positions match TRBD1. Losses at the gene ends were 4 bases for V and 11 bases for J; bases not matched to a gene: 17. Germline CDR1 and CDR2: SGHTS and YDEGEE. The CDR3 sequence is 15 residues long.

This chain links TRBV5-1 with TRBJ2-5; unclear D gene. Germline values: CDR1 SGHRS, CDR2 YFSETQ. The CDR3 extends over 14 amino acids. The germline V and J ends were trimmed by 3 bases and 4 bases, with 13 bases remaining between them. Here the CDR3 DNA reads TGCGCCAGCAGCTCCCCCGAGAGTGTAGAGACCCAGTACTTC. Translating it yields CASSSPESVETQYF. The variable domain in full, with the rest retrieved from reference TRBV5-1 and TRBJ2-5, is KAGVTQTPRYLIKTRGQQVTLSCSPISGHRSVSWYQQTPGQGLQFLFEYFSETQRNKGNFPGRFSGRQFSNSRSEMNVSTLELGDSALYLCASSSPESVETQYFGPGTRLLVL.

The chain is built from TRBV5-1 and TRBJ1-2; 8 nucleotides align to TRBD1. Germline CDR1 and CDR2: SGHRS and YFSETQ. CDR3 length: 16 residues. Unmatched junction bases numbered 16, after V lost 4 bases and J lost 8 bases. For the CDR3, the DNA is TGCGCCAGCAGCCTGCAACCGGGACAGGTTATGGAGGGCTACACCTTC. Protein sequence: CASSLQPGQVMEGYTF.

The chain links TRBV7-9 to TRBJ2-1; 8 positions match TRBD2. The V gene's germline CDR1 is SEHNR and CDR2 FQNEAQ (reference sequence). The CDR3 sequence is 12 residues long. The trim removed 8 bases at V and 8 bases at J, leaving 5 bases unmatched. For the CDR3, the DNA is TGTGCCAGCGGGCGGGGGGTGTATGAGCAGTTCTTC. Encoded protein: CASGRGVYEQFF. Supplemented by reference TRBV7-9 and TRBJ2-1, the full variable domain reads DTGVSQNPRHKITKRGQNVTFRCDPISEHNRLYWYRQTLGQGPEFLTYFQNEAQLEKSRLLSDRFSAERPKGSFSTLEIQRTEQGDSAMYLCASGRGVYEQFFGPGTRLTVL.

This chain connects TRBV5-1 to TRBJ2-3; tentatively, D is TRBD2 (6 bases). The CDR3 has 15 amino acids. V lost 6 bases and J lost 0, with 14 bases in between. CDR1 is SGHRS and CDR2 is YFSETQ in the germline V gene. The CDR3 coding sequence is TGCGCCAGCAAGCGGGCAGGGTATAGCACAGATACGCAGTATTTT. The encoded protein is CASKRAGYSTDTQYF.

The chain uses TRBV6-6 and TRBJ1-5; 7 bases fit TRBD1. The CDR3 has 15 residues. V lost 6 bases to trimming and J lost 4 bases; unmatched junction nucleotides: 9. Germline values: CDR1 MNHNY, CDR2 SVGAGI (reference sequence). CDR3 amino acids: CASRPPWTGNQPQHF. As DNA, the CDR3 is TGTGCCAGCAGGCCTCCCTGGACAGGTAATCAGCCCCAGCATTTT.

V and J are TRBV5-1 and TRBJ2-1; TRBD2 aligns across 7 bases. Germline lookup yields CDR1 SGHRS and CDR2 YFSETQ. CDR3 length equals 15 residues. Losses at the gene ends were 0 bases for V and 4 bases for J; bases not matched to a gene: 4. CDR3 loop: CASSLDPAGYNEQFF. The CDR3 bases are TGCGCCAGCAGCTTGGATCCAGCGGGGTACAATGAGCAGTTCTTC.

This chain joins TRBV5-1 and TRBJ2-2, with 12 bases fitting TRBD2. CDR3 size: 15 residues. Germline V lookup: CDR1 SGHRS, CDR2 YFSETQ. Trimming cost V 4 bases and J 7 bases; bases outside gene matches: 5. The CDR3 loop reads CASSLLAGGRGELFF. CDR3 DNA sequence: TGCGCCAGCAGCCTCCTAGCGGGGGGGCGCGGGGAGCTGTTTTTT. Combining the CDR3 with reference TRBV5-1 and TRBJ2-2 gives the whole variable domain KAGVTQTPRYLIKTRGQQVTLSCSPISGHRSVSWYQQTPGQGLQFLFEYFSETQRNKGNFPGRFSGRQFSNSRSEMNVSTLELGDSALYLCASSLLAGGRGELFFGEGSRLTVL.

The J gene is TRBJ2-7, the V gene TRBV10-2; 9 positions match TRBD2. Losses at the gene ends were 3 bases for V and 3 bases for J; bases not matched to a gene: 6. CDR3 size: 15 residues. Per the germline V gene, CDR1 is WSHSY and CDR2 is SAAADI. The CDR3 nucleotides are TGCGCCAGCAGTGAAGCTGGGACTAGCTTCTACGAGCAGTACTTC. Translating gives CASSEAGTSFYEQYF.

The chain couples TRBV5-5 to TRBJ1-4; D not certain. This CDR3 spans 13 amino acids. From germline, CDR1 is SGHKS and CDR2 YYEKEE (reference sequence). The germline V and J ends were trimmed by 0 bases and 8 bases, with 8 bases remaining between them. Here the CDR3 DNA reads TGTGCCAGCAGCTTGGGTAGTACCGAAAAACTGTTTTTT. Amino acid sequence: CASSLGSTEKLFF. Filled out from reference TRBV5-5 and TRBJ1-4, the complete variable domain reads DAGVTQSPTHLIKTRGQQVTLRCSPISGHKSVSWYQQVLGQGPQFIFQYYEKEERGRGNFPDRFSARQFPNYSSELNVNALLLGDSALYLCASSLGSTEKLFFGSGTQLSVL.

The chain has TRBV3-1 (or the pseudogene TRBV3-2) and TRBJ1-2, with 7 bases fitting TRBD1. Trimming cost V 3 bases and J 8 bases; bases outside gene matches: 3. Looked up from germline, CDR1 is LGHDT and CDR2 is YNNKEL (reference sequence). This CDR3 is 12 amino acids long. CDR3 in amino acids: CASSHTTGGYTF. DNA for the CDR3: TGTGCCAGCAGCCACACGACAGGGGGCTACACCTTC.

This CDR3 is CASRTGGWGTEAFF. CDR3 bases: TGTGCCAGCAGGACAGGGGGCTGGGGCACTGAAGCTTTCTTT. The chain couples TRBV3-1 (or the pseudogene TRBV3-2) to TRBJ1-1; 10 positions agree with TRBD1. Germline values: CDR1 LGHDT, CDR2 YNNKEL (reference sequence). This CDR3 contains 14 residues. The V segment lost 6 bases and the J segment 4 bases; nucleotides outside the gene matches: 5.

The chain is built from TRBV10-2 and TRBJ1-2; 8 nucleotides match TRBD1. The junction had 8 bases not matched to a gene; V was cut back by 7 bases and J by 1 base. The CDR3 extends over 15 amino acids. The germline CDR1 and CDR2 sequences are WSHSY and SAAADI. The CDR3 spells CASMGGQGRNYGYTF. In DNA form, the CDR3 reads TGCGCCAGCATGGGAGGACAGGGACGTAACTATGGCTACACCTTC.

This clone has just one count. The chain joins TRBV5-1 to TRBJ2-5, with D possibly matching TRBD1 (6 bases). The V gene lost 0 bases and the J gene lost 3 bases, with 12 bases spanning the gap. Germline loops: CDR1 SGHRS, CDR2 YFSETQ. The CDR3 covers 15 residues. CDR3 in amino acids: CASSLAGTPKETQYF. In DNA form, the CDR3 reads TGCGCCAGCAGCTTGGCTGGGACACCTAAAGAGACCCAGTACTTC.

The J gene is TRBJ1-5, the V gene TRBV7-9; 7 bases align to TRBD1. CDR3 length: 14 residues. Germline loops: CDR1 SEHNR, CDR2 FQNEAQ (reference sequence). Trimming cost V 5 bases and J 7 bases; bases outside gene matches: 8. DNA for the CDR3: TGTGCCAGCAGCGCACAGGGGAGTGGGCAGCCCCAGCATTTT. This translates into CASSAQGSGQPQHF.

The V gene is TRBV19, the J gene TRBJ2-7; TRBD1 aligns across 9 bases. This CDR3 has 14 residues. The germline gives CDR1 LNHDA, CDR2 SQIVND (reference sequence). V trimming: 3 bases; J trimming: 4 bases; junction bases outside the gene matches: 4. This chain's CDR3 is CASSIGGTGYEQYF. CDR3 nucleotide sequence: TGTGCCAGTAGTATCGGGGGGACAGGGTACGAGCAGTACTTC.

CDR3 residues: CSVTLGGGDQPQHF. DNA of the CDR3: TGCAGCGTCACCTTAGGGGGCGGCGATCAGCCCCAGCATTTT. The chain carries TRBV29-1 and TRBJ1-5; 7 bases map to TRBD1. The CDR3 runs 14 residues. V shed 6 bases and J 5 bases; nucleotides not matched to a gene: 10. In germline, CDR1 is SQVTM, CDR2 ANQGSEA.

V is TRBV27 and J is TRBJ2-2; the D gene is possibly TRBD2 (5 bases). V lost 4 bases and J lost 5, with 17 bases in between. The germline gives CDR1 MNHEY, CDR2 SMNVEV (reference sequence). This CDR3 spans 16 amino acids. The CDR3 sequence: CASSYQTKPGTGELFF. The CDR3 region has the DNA TGTGCCAGCAGTTACCAGACCAAACCGGGGACCGGGGAGCTGTTTTTT.

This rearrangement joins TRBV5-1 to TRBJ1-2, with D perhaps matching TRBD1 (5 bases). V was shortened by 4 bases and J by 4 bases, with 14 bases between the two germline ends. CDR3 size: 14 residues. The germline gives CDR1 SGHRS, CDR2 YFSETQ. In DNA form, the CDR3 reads TGCGCCAGCAGCCTACAGGACAAAGGCTATGGCTACACCTTC. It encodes CASSLQDKGYGYTF.

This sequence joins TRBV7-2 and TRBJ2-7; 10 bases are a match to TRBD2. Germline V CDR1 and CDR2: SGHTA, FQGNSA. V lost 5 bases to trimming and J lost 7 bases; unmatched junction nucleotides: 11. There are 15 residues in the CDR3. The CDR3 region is CASSLKAGGPGEQYF. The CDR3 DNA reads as TGTGCCAGCAGCCTCAAAGCGGGAGGGCCGGGGGAGCAGTACTTC.

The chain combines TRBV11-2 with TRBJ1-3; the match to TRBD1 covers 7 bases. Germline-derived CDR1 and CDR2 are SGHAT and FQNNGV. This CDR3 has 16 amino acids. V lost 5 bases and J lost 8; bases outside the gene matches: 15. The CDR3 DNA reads TGTGCCAGCAGCCCTCCGGGACAGACTCCTTTGGACACCATATATTTT. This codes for CASSPPGQTPLDTIYF.

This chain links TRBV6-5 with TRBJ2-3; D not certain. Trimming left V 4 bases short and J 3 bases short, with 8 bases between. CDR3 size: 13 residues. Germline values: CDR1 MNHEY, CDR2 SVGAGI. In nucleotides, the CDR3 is TGTGCCAGCAGTTCCCCCGGGACAGATACGCAGTATTTT. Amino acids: CASSSPGTDTQYF.